This TCR beta chain was sequenced during a study of T cells in Graves' hyperthyroidism and ophthalmopathy (dated by TCRdb to about 2019). With regard to the full study: Peripheral blood samples were taken at the time of initial diagnosis, prior to any treatment. TCR V-J signatures able to tell the groups apart were searched for in a discovery cohort of 95 to 100 patients, of whom more than 40 had Graves' ophthalmopathy and roughly 57 had stable Graves' hyperthyroidism. An independent validation cohort of around 19 hyperthyroidism patients and about 16 patients who later progressed to ophthalmopathy tested prospective prediction of ophthalmopathy. The roughly 100 discovery patients were randomly divided into training and test sets at a 7:3 ratio. Thyroid tissue and blood T-cell repertoires from six or seven Graves' hyperthyroidism patients were also compared in the study. After sampling, hyperthyroidism patients received methimazole starting at 30 mg daily, and ophthalmopathy patients received high-dose intravenous methylprednisolone. TCR Vbeta CDR3 sequencing of 130 to 150 peripheral blood samples (about 45 ophthalmopathy, under 80 hyperthyroidism and roughly 17 progressor patients) is reported in the paper. What the authors observed across the whole study: In validation, the model predicted progression to ophthalmopathy a median of about 6.5 months before onset, with 70% to 71% sensitivity and almost 75% specificity. A model built on a 13 V-J signature distinguished ophthalmopathy from stable hyperthyroidism, reaching around 90% sensitivity and under 84% specificity in cross-validation and 80%/75% in testing. Sample size was not statistically predetermined, and blinding of investigators to group allocation was not performed. Blood samples also contained most of the expanded thyroid clonotypes (frequency above 0.001), which suggests that blood repertoires may reflect thyroid immune responses.

The TCR beta CDR3 regions were amplified from RNA transcripts. For the first round of RT-PCR on the TCR CDR3, the HTBI primer set was used together with the Qiagen OneStep RT-PCR kit. A second multiplex PCR round built the libraries, followed by size selection and purification. Paired-end sequencing of the libraries was performed with 100 bp reads on an Illumina HiSeq2000. The source study handled its data this way. SOAPnuke was used to process the raw data, removing reads that contained adapters or uncalled bases, had a mean Phred below 15, or lacked an exact match to the constant primer or identifier. COPE v1.2.5 was used to merge high-quality paired reads, and clonotypes were defined as unique nucleotide sequences. Clonotypes were aligned to IMGT TRBV, TRBD and TRBJ reference segments using MiTCR v1.1. The analysis was restricted to V-J combinations with a frequency above 0.0001, which together covered roughly 99% of the repertoires. The TCS score was defined as F50 (clonal expansion) divided by E x V (chaos), with BLOSUM62-based TCRdist calculated between CDR3 peptides within each V-J. Welch's t-statistics and random forest reduced fewer than 550 V-J features to about 13, which were used in a naive Bayes classifier (R e1071). TCRdb's own reprocessing of the public reads used fastp at Q25 and MiXCR and kept productive beta chains. Each entry is one CDR3 protein sequence, shown with its most common DNA and genes. These V and J calls rely on TCRdb rather than the paper's analysis. Within this sample are 640,000 or so distinct CDR3 sequences, with approximately 15% of them counted one time only. Clones ranked in the top ten supply roughly 7% of the sample.

With respect to this clonotype: The antigen this receptor binds is unknown. This could be a read error, since a much larger clone is one nucleotide away.

Ophthalmopathy patients had moderately to severely active disease, with a Clinical Activity Score of 3 or more, a NOSPECS grade of 4 or more, and a disease duration of less than 3 months. Any patient with an uncontrolled infection, another autoimmune disease, pregnancy or lactation was excluded. Diagnoses relied on clinical symptoms, serum thyroxine and TRAb, thyroid ultrasound and orbital computed tomography. Ficoll-Paque density gradient centrifugation was used to isolate PBMCs from around 9.1 ml of fresh peripheral blood. Trizol reagent was used to extract total RNA, and RNA quality was then checked on an Agilent 2100 Bioanalyzer. CDR1 KGHDR and CDR2 SFDVKD were looked up in the germline V gene. The CDR3 covers 14 residues, taking in both the cysteine and the phenylalanine. Of the read, only the CDR3 DNA is kept; its 42 bases are in frame from base 1. V sheds 9 bases and J sheds 5 bases, leaving 18 bases between their ends.

The sequence came from a woman aged 18-29 years with Graves' ophthalmopathy. In this chain, TRBV24-1 is recombined with TRBJ2-5; too little of a D gene remains to name it. Material: blood. CDR3 reads: CATPPEGRLETQYF. The nucleotides read TGTGCCACCCCCCCAGAAGGGCGGCTCGAGACCCAGTACTTC.